The present T cell receptor (beta chain) was sequenced within a study of blood T cell repertoires in COVID-19. At the level of the study: PBMCs, B-cell-depleted T cells, or T cells provided the cDNA or gDNA that made up the material.

Trimming cost V 1 base and J 7 bases; bases outside gene matches: 3. The germline gives CDR1 SGHTA, CDR2 FQGNSA. The CDR3 contains 14 residues. The participants were between roughly 18 and 100 years old and came from 24 US areas. Which cohort a participant joined came from the clinical history participants gave. Clones were read by immunoSEQ multiplex PCR, and TCRdb kept only the in-frame ones, dropping some. The sample has under 200,000 clones; approximately 90% are singletons. The specimen was PBMCs or T cells enriched from blood (not recorded which). This clonotype was sampled from a woman younger than 35 who had recovered from COVID-19. J is TRBJ2-4 and V is TRBV7-2, with 8 bases aligning to TRBD1. The CDR3 reads CASSLDRGDNIQYF. In nucleotides, the CDR3 is TGTGCCAGCAGCTTAGACAGGGGGGACAACATTCAGTACTTC. Variable domain in full (rest from reference TRBV7-2 and TRBJ2-4): GAGVSQSPSNKVTEKGKDVELRCDPISGHTALYWYRQSLGQGLEFLIYFQGNSAPDKSGLPSDRFSAERTGGSVSTLTIQRTQQEDSAVYLCASSLDRGDNIQYFGAGTRLSVL.